This TCR beta chain was identified in a study of OX40 agonist ivuxolimab in advanced cancers. Concerning the study at large: The costimulatory receptor OX40 (CD134) was targeted by ivuxolimab, a fully human IgG2 agonistic monoclonal antibody. Intravenous ivuxolimab was administered to patients every 2 weeks at six dose levels: 0.01, 0.1, 0.3, 1.5, 3 and 10 mg/kg. Patients were allowed to have had prior anti-PD-1, anti-PD-L1 or anti-CTLA-4 therapy, and approximately 37% of the dose-escalation patients had been treated with checkpoint inhibitors. Among the roughly 50 dose-escalation patients, about 19 had hepatocellular carcinoma, 15 or so melanoma, 9 renal cell carcinoma and 9 head and neck cancer. Peripheral TCRbeta sequencing aimed to test whether ivuxolimab altered TCR sequence diversity and caused clonal T-cell expansion. Three dose-escalation patients achieved partial responses, one with hepatocellular carcinoma and two with cutaneous melanoma. The dose-escalation cohort was roughly 87% male with a mean age of about 60 years, ranging from about 23 to 85. The paper describes the monotherapy dose-escalation part (N = 52 patients) of the phase I trial of ivuxolimab. Beyond this particular receptor, the publication reports: In partial responders in the 0.1-3.0 mg/kg groups, normalized peripheral clonal expansion was found to be among the lowest, especially among CD8+ T cells. Low levels of normalized T-cell clonal expansion were also seen in some patients who did not respond. The antigen specificity of the clonally expanded peripheral T cells was not determined. Clonal expansion of both CD4+ and CD8+ blood T cells was observed from baseline to week 6 at doses 0.1 to 3.0 mg/kg. After ivuxolimab, CD8+ T cells had more expanded clones than CD4+ T cells on average.

As regards this clone: The antigen it recognizes is unknown. Per-base quality was not reported, and no clone a single base away is much larger than it.

For sequencing of the TCRbeta CDR3 region, genomic DNA was extracted from the sorted cells. The immunoSEQ Assay was used to sequence the TCRbeta CDR3 regions. This is the immuneACCESS table as TCRdb keeps it, with only in-frame sequences that have V and J called. A part of the clones is gone; compared with another copy, unresolved V genes explain less than half, and the rest is unexplained. This sample lists more than 75,000 clones; roughly 86% were detected once. Clones ranked in the top ten supply 0.99% of the sample. The trial excluded patients who had a history of autoimmune disease or were on systemic immunosuppression. Peripheral blood for TCR sequencing was collected from all dose cohorts at baseline, on cycle 4 day 1, and on cycle 7 day 1. Samples came from an open-label, multicenter, first-in-human phase I dose-escalation trial of ivuxolimab. Adults with locally advanced or metastatic head and neck squamous cell, hepatocellular, melanoma or renal cell carcinoma were enrolled in the trial. Before TCR sequencing, CD4+ T cells and CD8+ T cells were sorted from peripheral blood as separate populations.

The CDR3 holds 15 amino acids from the cysteine to the phenylalanine. This entry keeps only the CDR3 DNA: 45 bases, framed from base 1. As encoded in the germline V gene, CDR1 is SGHNT while CDR2 is YENEEA. Between the V and J ends, shortened by 1 base and 2 bases respectively, the junction contains 6 bases. The TCR was taken from an adult with an advanced solid tumor such as melanoma, head and neck, liver or kidney cancer. Sequenced here: CD4+ or CD8+ T cells sorted from blood, sampled in a trial of the OX40 agonist ivuxolimab. Recombination connected TRBV11-3 to TRBJ2-6, and possibly TRBD2, on 5 matching bases. The DNA sequence follows: TGTGCCAGCAGCTTAGGGGGAGCTGGGGCCAACGTCCTGACTTTC. Its protein is CASSLGGAGANVLTF.